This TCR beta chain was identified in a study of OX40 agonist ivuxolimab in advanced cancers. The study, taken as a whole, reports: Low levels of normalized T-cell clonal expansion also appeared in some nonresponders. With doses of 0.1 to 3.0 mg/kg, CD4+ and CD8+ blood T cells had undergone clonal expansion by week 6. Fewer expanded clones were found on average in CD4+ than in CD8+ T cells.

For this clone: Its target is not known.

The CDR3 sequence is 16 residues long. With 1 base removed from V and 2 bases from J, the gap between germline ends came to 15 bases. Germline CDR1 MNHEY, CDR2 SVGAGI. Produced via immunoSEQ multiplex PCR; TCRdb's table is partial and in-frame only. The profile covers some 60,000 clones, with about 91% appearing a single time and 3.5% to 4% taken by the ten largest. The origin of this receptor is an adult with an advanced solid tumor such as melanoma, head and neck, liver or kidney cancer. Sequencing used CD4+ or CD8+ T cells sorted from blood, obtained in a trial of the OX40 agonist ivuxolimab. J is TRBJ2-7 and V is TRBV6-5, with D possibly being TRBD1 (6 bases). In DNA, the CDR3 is TGTGCCAGCAGTTACTACAGGGACCAACCGACCTACGAGCAGTACTTC. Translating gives CASSYYRDQPTYEQYF.